This entry concerns a single T cell receptor beta chain. Antigen specificity is unknown. These data are taken from a study of T cells and copy number aberrations in small-cell lung cancer. Whole-study results and caveats: Due to few samples, these findings require validation.

The repertoire was sequenced with immunoSEQ multiplex PCR; TCRdb's copy has only in-frame clones and lacks some. This table holds about 2,500 clones, approximately 82% found once. The V gene lost 0 bases and the J gene lost 3 bases, with 15 bases spanning the gap. This CDR3 region has 16 residues. Germline lookup yields CDR1 SQVTM and CDR2 ANQGSEA. Each donor had smoking or heavy second-hand smoke exposure. The receptor's source is a man aged 70 or older with small cell lung cancer. The sample taken for sequencing was normal tissue next to the tumor. The rearrangement joins TRBV29-1 to TRBJ2-1; D is unclear. The CDR3: CSVEDPDREDYNEQFF. The CDR3 DNA follows: TGCAGCGTTGAAGACCCTGACCGAGAAGACTACAATGAGCAGTTCTTC.